The TCR beta chain under discussion was sequenced for a study of blood T cells in healthy people across ages. This clonotype was detected a few times. Isolation recovered at least 6 million PBMCs from every sample. Through a sample-barcoded 5' primer and a J-beta primer mix, a second PCR was run for roughly 6 to 11 cycles. TCRdb redid the calling of the 5' RACE reads with MiXCR, one entry per CDR3 protein. Among some 890,000 distinct CDR3 sequences listed, 25% to 35% were seen once. Another study also made use of these data, one on T cells of mothers and their children. In that study: Material was donated by three healthy Caucasian mothers and their six children.

The source is a woman aged 40 to 50 in good health. Input material: blood.

This CDR3 reads CASSLVSGGGFSTDTQYF. In DNA form, the CDR3 reads TGTGCCAGCAGTTTAGTCTCGGGCGGCGGATTCAGCACAGATACGCAGTATTTT. This rearrangement joins TRBV27 to TRBJ2-3; no firm D call. Looked up from germline, CDR1 is MNHEY and CDR2 is SMNVEV (reference sequence). The length of the CDR3 is 18 residues. Trimming stripped 2 bases from V and 0 bases from J, with 18 bases between.